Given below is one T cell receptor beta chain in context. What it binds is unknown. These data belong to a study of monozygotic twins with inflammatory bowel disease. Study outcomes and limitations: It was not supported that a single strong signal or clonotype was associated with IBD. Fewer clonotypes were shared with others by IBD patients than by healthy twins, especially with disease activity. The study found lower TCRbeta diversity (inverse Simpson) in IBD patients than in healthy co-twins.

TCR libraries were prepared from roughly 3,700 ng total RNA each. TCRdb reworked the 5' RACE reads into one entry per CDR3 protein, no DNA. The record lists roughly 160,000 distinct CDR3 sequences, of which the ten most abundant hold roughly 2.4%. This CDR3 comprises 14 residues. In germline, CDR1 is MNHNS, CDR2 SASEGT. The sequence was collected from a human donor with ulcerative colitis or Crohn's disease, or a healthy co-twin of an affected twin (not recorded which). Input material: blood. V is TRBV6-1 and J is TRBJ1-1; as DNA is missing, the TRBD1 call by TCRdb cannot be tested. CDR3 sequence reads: CASSIQGGNTEAFF.